Each of the 16 T cell receptor beta chains below was sequenced from the same sample in a study of graft-versus-host responses after intestinal transplantation. Sequenced by immunoSEQ multiplex PCR; TCRdb stores in-frame clones only, minus some. The table lists 13,000 to 15,000 clones, roughly a third of them singletons. The input for sequencing was alloreactive CD4+ T cells from a mixed lymphocyte reaction culture, taken before intestinal transplant. Subset: CFSE-low proliferating T cells sorted from approximately 6-day pre-transplant mixed lymphocyte reaction (GvH or HvG direction). These receptors all come from a human patient who received an intestinal transplant.

The chain links TRBV10-2 to TRBJ1-6; D unresolved. CDR3 length: 14 residues. Germline assignment: CDR1 WSHSY and CDR2 SAAADI. Between the trimmed V and J ends, which lost 3 bases and 0 bases, there was a span of 3 bases. As DNA, the CDR3 is TGCGCCAGCAGTGACAGCTCCTATAATTCACCCCTCCACTTT. Translated, it gives CASSDSSYNSPLHF.

J is TRBJ1-1 and V is TRBV7-9, with D possibly matching TRBD1 (5 bases). Germline V gives CDR1 SEHNR, CDR2 FQNEAQ (reference sequence). The CDR3 consists of 17 residues. With 7 bases removed from V and 6 bases from J, the gap between germline ends came to 27 bases. Here the CDR3 reads CASNQDTRVGDLPEAFF. The CDR3 nucleotides read TGTGCCAGCAACCAAGACACCAGGGTTGGGGATCTACCTGAAGCTTTCTTT.

The chain joins TRBV5-1 to TRBJ1-4; D gene ambiguous. Germline lookup yields CDR1 SGHRS and CDR2 YFSETQ. The ends were cut back, 4 bases at V and 4 bases at J, with 8 bases in the middle. CDR3 length: 13 amino acids. CDR3 amino acids: CASSNGINEKLFF. The CDR3 coding sequence is TGCGCCAGCAGCAACGGAATTAATGAAAAACTGTTTTTT.

This clone was observed a few times. The chain combines TRBV4-1 with TRBJ2-1, with 12 bases aligning to TRBD2. CDR3 size: 15 residues. Losses at the gene ends were 2 bases for V and 6 bases for J; bases not matched to a gene: 2. Germline V CDR1 and CDR2: MGHRA, YSYEKL. The DNA of the CDR3 is TGCGCCAGCAGCCAAACTAGCGGGAGGAGCAATGAGCAGTTCTTC. Translated, it gives CASSQTSGRSNEQFF.

The table lists this clone with a few counts. The rearrangement joins TRBV5-1 to TRBJ1-2, with D unresolved. Trimming shortened V by 5 bases and J by 5 bases, and 10 bases separated the two germline ends. Germline CDR1 reads SGHRS; CDR2 reads YFSETQ. The CDR3 length is 12 residues. CDR3 in DNA: TGCGCCAGCAGGGCAGAGTCTTATGGCTACACCTTC. Translating gives CASRAESYGYTF.

This clone was counted between two and nine times. The V and J genes are TRBV4-2 and TRBJ2-7; D might be TRBD2 (6 bases). V lost 6 bases to trimming and J lost 9 bases, with 18 bases between them. Germline-derived CDR1 and CDR2 are LGHNA and YNFKEQ. This CDR3 is 13 amino acids long. The CDR3 DNA reads as TGTGCCAGCAGTTCAACGGGGGAAATCGGGCAGTACTTC. Translation gives CASSSTGEIGQYF.

This chain connects TRBV6-1 to TRBJ2-7, with 7 bases that match TRBD1. CDR1 and CDR2 from the germline V gene are MNHNS and SASEGT. CDR3 size: 13 residues. V lost 6 bases and J lost 2; bases outside the gene matches: 4. In nucleotides, the CDR3 is TGTGCCAGCAGCACCCAGGGGGCCTACGAGCAGTACTTC. It is translated as CASSTQGAYEQYF.

This clone is categorized as medium-sized. The V call is TRBV19, the J call TRBJ2-5; perhaps D is TRBD1 or TRBD2 (6 bases each). Germline CDR1 and CDR2: LNHDA and SQIVND (reference sequence). Trimming removed 3 bases from V and 5 bases from J, with 13 bases in between. The CDR3 runs 14 residues. CDR3 in amino acids: CASSMTGGGETQYF. As DNA, the CDR3 is TGTGCCAGTAGTATGACCGGGGGCGGGGAGACCCAGTACTTC.

The chain recombines TRBV27 with TRBJ1-1, with D hard to call. The CDR3 loop spans 16 amino acids. In germline, CDR1 is MNHEY, CDR2 SMNVEV (reference sequence). Trimming shortened V by 2 bases and J by 0 bases, and 13 bases separated the two germline ends. Here the CDR3 reads CASSLGPPVVNTEAFF. The CDR3 DNA reads as TGTGCCAGCAGTTTAGGCCCTCCGGTGGTGAACACTGAAGCTTTCTTT.

This chain links TRBV7-2 with TRBJ1-1, with 8 bases fitting TRBD1. Germline V gene data show CDR1 as SGHTA and CDR2 as FQGNSA. This CDR3 comprises 13 residues. J gave up 5 bases and V 1 base, and 0 bases lay outside the gene matches. The CDR3 here is CASSLDRGTEAFF. The CDR3 nucleotides read TGTGCCAGCAGCTTAGACAGGGGGACTGAAGCTTTCTTT.

J is TRBJ2-5 and V is TRBV4-1, with a tentative D call TRBD2 (5 bases). The CDR3 is made up of 18 amino acids. Between the trimmed V and J ends, which lost 6 bases and 3 bases, there was a span of 26 bases. The germline CDR1 and CDR2 sequences are MGHRA and YSYEKL. CDR3 amino acids: CASRGAYTRRDEKETQYF. The CDR3 nucleotides read TGCGCCAGCAGAGGAGCTTATACTAGAAGGGATGAAAAAGAGACCCAGTACTTC.

The genes are TRBV6-6 and TRBJ2-3, with a tentative D call TRBD1 (5 bases). The CDR3 has 14 residues. Trimming took off 4 bases at V and 7 bases at J, with 15 bases between the two ends. CDR1 is MNHNY and CDR2 is SVGAGI in the germline V gene (reference sequence). The CDR3 spells CASSLEGVKNTQYF. CDR3 nucleotides: TGTGCCAGCAGTTTAGAAGGGGTGAAAAATACGCAGTATTTT.

The chain combines TRBV28 with TRBJ2-5, with 7 bases fitting TRBD2. CDR1 and CDR2 (germline): MDHEN, SYDVKM. This CDR3 comprises 16 residues. V dropped 3 bases and J dropped 1; count of bases not matched to a gene: 8. CDR3: CASSFTGEGSQETQYF. CDR3 DNA sequence: TGTGCCAGCAGTTTTACGGGGGAGGGATCCCAAGAGACCCAGTACTTC.

The chain is built from TRBV7-3 and TRBJ2-3; TRBD1 might be the D (5 bases). The CDR3 sequence is 16 residues long. Germline V gene sequence: CDR1 SGHTA, CDR2 FQGTGA. V was cut by 3 bases and J by 4 bases, with 17 bases left in between. CDR3 residues: CASSFGVGAWADTQYF. The CDR3, as DNA: TGTGCCAGCAGCTTTGGGGTTGGGGCTTGGGCAGATACGCAGTATTTT. Full variable domain (outside the CDR3, taken from reference TRBV7-3 and TRBJ2-3): GAGVSQTPSNKVTEKGKYVELRCDPISGHTALYWYRQSLGQGPEFLIYFQGTGAADDSGLPNDRFFAVRPEGSVSTLKIQRTERGDSAVYLCASSFGVGAWADTQYFGPGTRLTVL.

This clone was observed a handful of times. V and J are TRBV27 and TRBJ1-5; D uncertain. This CDR3 region has 14 residues. CDR1 is MNHEY, CDR2 SMNVEV, per germline (reference sequence). V lost 6 bases to trimming and J lost 5 bases, with 14 bases between them. The CDR3 coding sequence is TGTGCCAGCAGGAGTACAAACGGCCATCAGCCCCAGCATTTT. It yields the protein CASRSTNGHQPQHF.

The chain links TRBV5-1 to TRBJ2-7; 12 bases fit TRBD2. The germline V gene encodes CDR1 SGHRS and CDR2 YFSETQ. V was pared by 3 bases and J by 6 bases, with 7 bases of the junction left unmatched. This CDR3 region has 15 residues. The CDR3 sequence is CASSSGLAGFSEQYF. The CDR3 bases are TGCGCCAGCAGCTCCGGACTAGCGGGATTTTCCGAGCAGTACTTC. Filled out from reference TRBV5-1 and TRBJ2-7, the complete variable domain reads KAGVTQTPRYLIKTRGQQVTLSCSPISGHRSVSWYQQTPGQGLQFLFEYFSETQRNKGNFPGRFSGRQFSNSRSEMNVSTLELGDSALYLCASSSGLAGFSEQYFGPGTRLTVT.